This T cell receptor (beta chain) was retrieved from a study of glioma-infiltrating T cells (dated by TCRdb to 2016 to 2017). Context from the whole study: Sequencing of TCR alpha- and beta-chain repertoires was performed on glioma tissue, on non-neoplastic brain tissue, and on matched peripheral blood mononuclear cells. Each tissue-infiltrating repertoire was compared with the same patient's peripheral blood repertoire to measure divergence between tissue and blood T-cell populations. The paired cohort was made up of three low-grade glioma patients, several primary glioblastoma patients and three non-glioma patients who contributed non-neoplastic brain tissue.

TCR alpha and beta CDR3 regions were amplified with the iRepertoire nested amplicon-rescue multiplex PCR (arm-PCR) platform from RNA. The input for one-step reverse transcription and amplification was about 100-400 ng of tissue mRNA or PBMC total RNA. After bead purification, a secondary multiplex PCR added Illumina adapters, and libraries were gel-purified between 200 and 400 bp. Internal 6-nucleotide barcodes were carried by the libraries and were used for demultiplexing. Sequencing of libraries was performed on an Illumina MiSeq with 2x220 or 2x250 nucleotide paired-end reads. As for the original processing: Paired reads were merged using FLASH 1.2.11 and aligned with BWA-MEM to the GRCh37 human genome, and TRA and TRB reads were then extracted. V and J assignment used an IMGT-derived reference of cassette sequences and CDR3 motifs that included pseudogenes. Three-frame translation of reads was performed, and productive CDR3s were defined as those with a C...FGXG motif and no stop codons. Unique combinations of V-J cassette pair and CDR3 amino acid sequence were defined as clonotypes. Reads were filtered by Hamming distance, with the threshold set by the sequence error rate of each sample in mapped regions. TCRdb cleaned the public reads at Q25 with fastp, built clones with MiXCR and kept in-frame beta chains. Merged by CDR3 protein, the rows form single entries marked with the most common genes and DNA. The V and J calls follow TCRdb's processing rather than the paper's. This sample has more than 20,000 distinct CDR3 sequences in its table, and approximately 23% of those were observed once. Of the sample, over 10% is held by the ten largest clones.

On the study overall, not on this receptor specifically: Group comparisons rested on small numbers: three non-neoplastic, three low-grade glioma and fewer than ten glioblastoma patients. VJ-independent divergence between tissue and blood was found to be below expectation in non-neoplastic patients but above expectation in all gliomas, particularly low-grade gliomas. Tissue and blood shared very few CDR3 sequences, a result attributed to high CDR3 diversity and limited sampling.

A word on this clonotype: Its specific antigen is unknown. The record has no base qualities; no much larger clone is one base away.

This clonotype was sampled from a human donor with low-grade glioma or glioblastoma, undergoing nonglioma brain surgery, or in good health (not recorded which). Material for sequencing was glioma tissue, nonneoplastic brain tissue, or PBMCs (not recorded which).

The CDR3 protein: CASSLKPSGGILVAGELFF. The base sequence is TGTGCCAGCAGCTTAAAACCCTCAGGGGGAATTTTAGTAGCCGGGGAGCTGTTTTTT. The rearrangement joined TRBV7-2 to TRBJ2-2; TRBD1 lines up with 7 middle nucleotides. Relative to germline, V is missing 2 bases and J is missing 6 bases, with 18 bases of the junction outside any gene match. Including the terminal cysteine and phenylalanine, the CDR3 comprises 19 residues. Just the 57-base CDR3 DNA is kept, in frame starting at base 1. Per the germline V gene, SGHTA is the CDR1 and FQGNSA is the CDR2.